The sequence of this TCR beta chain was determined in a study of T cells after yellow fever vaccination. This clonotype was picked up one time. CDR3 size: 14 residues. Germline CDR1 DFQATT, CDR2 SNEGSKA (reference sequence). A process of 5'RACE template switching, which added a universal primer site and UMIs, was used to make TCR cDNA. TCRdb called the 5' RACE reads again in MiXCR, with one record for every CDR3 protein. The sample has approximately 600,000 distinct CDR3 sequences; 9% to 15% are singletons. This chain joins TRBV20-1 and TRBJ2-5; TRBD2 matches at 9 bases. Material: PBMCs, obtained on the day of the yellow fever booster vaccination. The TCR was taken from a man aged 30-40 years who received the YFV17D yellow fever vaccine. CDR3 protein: CSPSLAGSAETQYF. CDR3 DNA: TGCAGCCCTAGCCTAGCGGGATCTGCAGAGACCCAGTACTTC.